The clone carrying this T cell receptor (beta chain) showed up many times. No antigen is known for it. Noted time point: persistent/refractory GD, antithyroid drugs over 5 years with positive TRAb. Scientists built the TCR library using RNA that was extracted from PBMCs. From each patient, around 8.9 milliliters of peripheral blood was drawn and collected into an EDTA anticoagulant tube. The data originate from a study of regulatory T cells in long-lasting Graves disease. Study overall: Persistent cases were those of Graves' disease that involved over 5 years of antithyroid drugs with positive TSH receptor antibodies. Study-level points and caveats: Persistent patients shared more public clonotypes (approximately 2,900) than new patients (more than 900).

Germline assignment: CDR1 MNHNS and CDR2 SASEGT. The ends were cut back, 0 bases at V and 2 bases at J, with 10 bases in the middle. This CDR3 spans 15 amino acids. Arm-PCR with iRepertoire HTBI primers amplified the CDR3 regions for these TCR beta libraries. Authors' data handling: The samples included under 75 TRBV and about 13 TRBJ segments. TCRdb redid the calling of the multiplex PCR reads with MiXCR, one entry per CDR3 protein. It is TCRdb's table, rather than the study itself, that gives the V and J calls and clone size. Counted here are about 470,000 distinct CDR3 sequences, roughly 21% occurring once; the ten biggest clones make up approximately 6.4%.

Sequenced here: peripheral blood mononuclear cells (PBMCs), sampled when the disease was refractory, from a patient treated with antithyroid drugs. The receptor was derived from a female donor with Graves disease. The chain joins TRBV6-1 to TRBJ2-5; D may be TRBD1 (6 bases). The CDR3 bases are TGTGCCAGCAGTGAAGCGGGGACAACTCAAGAGACCCAGTACTTC. This codes for CASSEAGTTQETQYF.